This record looks at one T cell receptor beta chain sequence and its context. The target antigen is unknown. This specimen comes from a study of cytomegalovirus exposure and HLA in healthy donors. Study-level results: TRBV6-2, TRBV6-3 and some other V segments were unresolvable in 87-base-pair reads. Later on, a genetic analysis was performed. It linked a missense variant in DCLRE1C with V- and J-gene trimming of TCR beta.

PCR amplification relied on 60 Vbeta primers (plus 13 Jbeta primers). Using immunoSEQ multiplex PCR, the repertoire was profiled, and TCRdb retains in-frame clones only, with some absent. The table lists fewer than 150,000 clones, 74% of them singletons, with around 4.2% in the top ten. The CDR3 contains 16 residues. Germline V gene data show CDR1 as SGHVS and CDR2 as FNYEAQ. Trimming took 1 base from V and 2 from J, leaving 9 bases between them. This sequence was found in a woman aged 40-49 years in good health and CMV-seropositive. The rearrangement joins TRBV7-6 to TRBJ1-6; the D is unclear. The sequenced material came from PBMCs. The CDR3 spells CASSLGGIAYNSPLHF. The CDR3 bases are TGTGCCAGCAGCTTAGGAGGGATCGCCTATAATTCACCCCTCCACTTT.